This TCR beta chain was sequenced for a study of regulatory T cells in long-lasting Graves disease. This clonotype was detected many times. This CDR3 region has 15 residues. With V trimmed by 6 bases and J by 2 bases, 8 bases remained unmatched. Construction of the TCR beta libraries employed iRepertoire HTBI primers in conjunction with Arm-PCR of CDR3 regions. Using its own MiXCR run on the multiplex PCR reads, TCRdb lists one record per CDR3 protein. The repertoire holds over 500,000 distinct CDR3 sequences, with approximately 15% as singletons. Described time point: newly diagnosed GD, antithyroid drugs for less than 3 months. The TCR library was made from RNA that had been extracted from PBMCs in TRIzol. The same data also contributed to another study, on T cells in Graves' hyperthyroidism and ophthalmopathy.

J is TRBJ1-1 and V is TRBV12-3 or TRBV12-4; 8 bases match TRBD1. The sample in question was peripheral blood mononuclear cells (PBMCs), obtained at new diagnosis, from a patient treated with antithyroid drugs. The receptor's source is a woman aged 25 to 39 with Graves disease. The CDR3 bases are TGTGCCAGCAGGGGTCAGACAGGGGCCAACACTGAAGCTTTCTTT. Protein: CASRGQTGANTEAFF.